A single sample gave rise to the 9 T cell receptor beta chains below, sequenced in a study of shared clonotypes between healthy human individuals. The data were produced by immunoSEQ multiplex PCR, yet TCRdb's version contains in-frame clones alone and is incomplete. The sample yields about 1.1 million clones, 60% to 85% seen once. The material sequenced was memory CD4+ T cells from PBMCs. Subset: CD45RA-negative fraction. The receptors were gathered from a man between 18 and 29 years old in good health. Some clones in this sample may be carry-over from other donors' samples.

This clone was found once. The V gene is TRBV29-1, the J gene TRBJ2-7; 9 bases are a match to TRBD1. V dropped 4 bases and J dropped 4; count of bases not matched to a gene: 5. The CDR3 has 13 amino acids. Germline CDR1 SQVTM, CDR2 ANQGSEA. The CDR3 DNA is TGCAGCGTTGTAGGGACAGGGTCTTACGAGCAGTACTTC. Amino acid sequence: CSVVGTGSYEQYF.

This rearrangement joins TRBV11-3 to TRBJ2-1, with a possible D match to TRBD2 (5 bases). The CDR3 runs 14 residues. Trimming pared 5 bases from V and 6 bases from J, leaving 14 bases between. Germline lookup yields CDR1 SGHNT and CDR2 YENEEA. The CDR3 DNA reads TGTGCCAGCAGCCTTGGACGGGGTTCCAATGAGCAGTTCTTC. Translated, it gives CASSLGRGSNEQFF.

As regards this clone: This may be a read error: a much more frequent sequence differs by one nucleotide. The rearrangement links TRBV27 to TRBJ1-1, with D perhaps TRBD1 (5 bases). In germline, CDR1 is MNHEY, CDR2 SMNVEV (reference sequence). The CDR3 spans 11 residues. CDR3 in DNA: TGTGCCAGCAGGTCCCAGGGTGGAGCTCTCTTT. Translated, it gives CASRSQGGALF.

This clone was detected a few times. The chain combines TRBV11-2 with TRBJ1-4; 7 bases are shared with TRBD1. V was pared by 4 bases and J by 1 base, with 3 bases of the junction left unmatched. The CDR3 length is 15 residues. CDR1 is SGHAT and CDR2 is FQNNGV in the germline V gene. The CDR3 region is CASSSGGETNEKLFF. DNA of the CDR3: TGTGCCAGCAGCTCAGGGGGGGAAACTAATGAAAAACTGTTTTTT.

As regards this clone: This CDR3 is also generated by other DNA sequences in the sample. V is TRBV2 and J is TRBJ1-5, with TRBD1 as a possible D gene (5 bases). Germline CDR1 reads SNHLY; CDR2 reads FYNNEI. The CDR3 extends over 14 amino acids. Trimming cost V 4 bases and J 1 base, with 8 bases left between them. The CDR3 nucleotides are TGTGCCAGCAGTGCTGGGACCAGCAATCAGCCCCAGCATTTT. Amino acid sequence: CASSAGTSNQPQHF.

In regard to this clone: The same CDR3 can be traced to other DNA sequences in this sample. CDR3 DNA sequence: TGCGCCAGCAGCTTACTAGCGGGAGGAAGCTACGAGCAGTACTTC. It encodes CASSLLAGGSYEQYF. The V gene is TRBV5-1, the J gene TRBJ2-7; the match to TRBD2 covers 12 bases. Looked up from germline, CDR1 is SGHRS and CDR2 is YFSETQ. With V trimmed by 2 bases and J by 3 bases, 3 bases remained unmatched. This CDR3 contains 15 residues.

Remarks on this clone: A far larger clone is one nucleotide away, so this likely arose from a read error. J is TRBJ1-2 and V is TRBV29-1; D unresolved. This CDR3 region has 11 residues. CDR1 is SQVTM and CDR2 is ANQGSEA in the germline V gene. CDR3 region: CSESSNYGHTF. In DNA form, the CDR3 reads TGCAGCGAGTCCTCAAACTATGGCCACACCTTC.

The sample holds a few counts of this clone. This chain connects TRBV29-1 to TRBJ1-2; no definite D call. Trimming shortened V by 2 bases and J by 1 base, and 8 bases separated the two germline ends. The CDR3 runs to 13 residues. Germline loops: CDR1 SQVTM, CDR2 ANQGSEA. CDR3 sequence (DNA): TGCAGCGTTGAACAGGAAGATAACTATGGCTACACCTTC. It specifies CSVEQEDNYGYTF.

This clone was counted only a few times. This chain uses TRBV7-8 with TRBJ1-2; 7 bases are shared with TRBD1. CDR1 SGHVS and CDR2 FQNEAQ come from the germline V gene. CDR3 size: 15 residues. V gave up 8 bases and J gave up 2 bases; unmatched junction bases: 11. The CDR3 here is CASGYTGQPNYGYTF. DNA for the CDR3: TGTGCCAGCGGGTATACGGGACAGCCCAACTATGGCTACACCTTC. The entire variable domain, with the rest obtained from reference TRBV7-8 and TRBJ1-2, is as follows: GAGVSQSPRYKVAKRGQDVALRCDPISGHVSLFWYQQALGQGPEFLTYFQNEAQLDKSGLPSDRFFAERPEGSVSTLKIQRTQQEDSAVYLCASGYTGQPNYGYTFGSGTRLTVV.